This T cell receptor (beta chain) was identified during a study of siplizumab effects on memory and regulatory T cells (dated by TCRdb to between 2018 and 2020). For context, the study as a whole: The effect of the anti-CD2 antibody siplizumab on alloreactive T-cell subsets was examined in allogeneic mixed lymphocyte reactions constructed from human PBMCs. Points the paper makes about the study in general: Siplizumab significantly lowered the cumulative frequency of alloreactive sequences that could be traced to unstimulated CD4+ memory T cells. About 75-95% of proliferating CD4+ or CD8+ clones could not be given a naive or memory phenotype. Of the alloreactive CD4+ clones that could be mapped, the Treg-derived share averaged almost 70% with siplizumab compared with around 27% in control reactions. No functional confirmation was obtained for the suppressive function of proliferating Tregs from siplizumab cultures. Sequences below about 10^-5 frequency were poorly captured, so only a minor fraction of alloreactive clones could be mapped to unstimulated subsets. Unstimulated naive T cells appeared to be more diverse than memory T cells, and naive cells seemed to make a substantial contribution to the alloresponse.

To prepare the library, the immunoSEQ multiplex PCR assay was applied. Roughly 9.8 x 10^4 TCR templates per sample were assayed on the deep sequencing platform. Genomic DNA extracted from sorted T cells was used for TCRbeta CDR3 sequencing. From the authors' description of their analysis: Clonal analysis of TCRbeta CDR3 data was done in the R programming language. Comparing unstimulated samples against CFSE-low samples taken after the reaction was how alloreactive CD4+ and CD8+ clones were defined. Regulatory or non-regulatory origin was assigned to alloreactive CD4+ clones by matching of sequences to sorted unstimulated Treg and non-Treg repertoires. The table comes from immuneACCESS by way of TCRdb, which keeps in-frame sequences with V and J called. Part of the clones is missing from these tables; in studies checked, under half for an unresolved V gene and the rest for unknown reasons. The DNA gave D and trimming, while V, J and clone size come from that table. The sample has some 65,000 clones on record, over 70% of them singletons. About 1.7% of the sample rests with the top ten.

Details on this clone: The antigen this receptor binds is unknown. No much larger clone is present one base from it, and per-base qualities are unavailable.

In the germline V gene (reference sequence), CDR1 corresponds to LNHDA and CDR2 to SQIVND. From cysteine to phenylalanine, the CDR3 is 14 amino acids long. Of all the DNA, just the CDR3 is kept, 42 bases in frame from base 1. The V end gives up 3 bases and the J end 3 bases, leaving 5 bases in the junction not matched to a gene. Sorted unstimulated T cells and proliferating T cells recovered from mixed lymphocyte reactions were subjected to TCRbeta CDR3 sequencing. Fresh whole blood from fewer than 11 HLA-typed healthy donors was used to isolate PBMCs. Unstimulated CD4+ regulatory T cells were FACS-sorted to map the origin of alloreactive clones.

The chain couples TRBV19 to TRBJ2-7; 7 central bases correspond to TRBD2. Material for sequencing was Tregs sorted from blood. This TCR was recovered from a human donor in good health. This receptor carries the CDR3 CASSISAGNYEQYF. In nucleotide form, the sequence is TGTGCCAGTAGTATCTCAGCGGGAAACTACGAGCAGTACTTC.